The sequence of this T cell receptor (beta chain) was determined in a study of blood T cell repertoires in COVID-19. Study information: From T cells, B-cell-depleted T cells, or PBMCs came the material, which was cDNA or gDNA.

As originally analysed: The assay estimated nucleated cells by amplifying reference gene primers. The assay was immunoSEQ multiplex PCR, and TCRdb's table has in-frame clones only and misses some. That table supplies the V and J calls and clone size; D and trimming were determined from the DNA. The sample has hundreds of thousands of clones; around 80% are singletons. The germline V gene has CDR1 KGHSH and CDR2 LQKENI. The CDR3 is 15 amino acids. The V gene end was trimmed by 3 bases and the J gene end by 2 bases; junction bases not matched to a gene: 2. Individuals drawn from around 25 US areas were about 18 to 95 years old. People in the exposed group encountered a COVID-19 case within 2 weeks before entering the study.

The chain uses TRBV18 and TRBJ2-1; 9 bases are shared with TRBD2. The receptor comes from a man aged 40-50 years who had been exposed to COVID-19. Sequencing was done on a sample of PBMCs or T cells enriched from blood (not recorded which). DNA for the CDR3: TGTGCCAGCTCACCCCTAGCGGGAACCTACAATGAGCAGTTCTTC. Translated: CASSPLAGTYNEQFF.